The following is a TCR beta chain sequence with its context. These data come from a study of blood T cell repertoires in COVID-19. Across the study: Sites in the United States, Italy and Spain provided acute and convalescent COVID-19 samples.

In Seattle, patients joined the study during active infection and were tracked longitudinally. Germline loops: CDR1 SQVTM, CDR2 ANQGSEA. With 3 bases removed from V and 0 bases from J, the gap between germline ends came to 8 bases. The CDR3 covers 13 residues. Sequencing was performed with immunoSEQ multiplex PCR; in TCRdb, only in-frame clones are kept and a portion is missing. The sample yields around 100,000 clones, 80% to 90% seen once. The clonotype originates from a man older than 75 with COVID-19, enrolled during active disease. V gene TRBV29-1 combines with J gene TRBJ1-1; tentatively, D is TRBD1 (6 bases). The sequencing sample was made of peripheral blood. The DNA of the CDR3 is TGCAGCGTTGATAAGGGGGTGAACACTGAAGCTTTCTTT. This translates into CSVDKGVNTEAFF.